The sequence of this T cell receptor beta chain was determined in a study of blood T cell repertoires in COVID-19. About the research overall: Researchers got acute and convalescent COVID-19 samples from the United States, Italy and Spain.

V was clipped by 6 bases and J by 1 base; unmatched bases: 4. Germline CDR1 reads SNHLY; CDR2 reads FYNNEI. The CDR3 is 15 amino acids. In the original analysis: For nucleated cells, counts were estimated from reference gene primer amplification. Method: immunoSEQ multiplex PCR; TCRdb's copy keeps in-frame clones and lacks some. V and J calls and clone size are those listed in that table; D and trimming were worked out from the DNA. The data contain 300,000 to 450,000 clones, about 87% of them singletons. Seattle cases were enrolled at active infection and followed longitudinally. The sample consisted of peripheral blood. The chain recombines TRBV2 with TRBJ2-2; TRBD2 agrees at 8 bases. The receptor comes from a young woman with COVID-19, enrolled during active disease. The CDR3 DNA reads as TGTGCCAGCAGGGCTAGCGGGCTGAACACCGGGGAGCTGTTTTTT. Translation gives CASRASGLNTGELFF.